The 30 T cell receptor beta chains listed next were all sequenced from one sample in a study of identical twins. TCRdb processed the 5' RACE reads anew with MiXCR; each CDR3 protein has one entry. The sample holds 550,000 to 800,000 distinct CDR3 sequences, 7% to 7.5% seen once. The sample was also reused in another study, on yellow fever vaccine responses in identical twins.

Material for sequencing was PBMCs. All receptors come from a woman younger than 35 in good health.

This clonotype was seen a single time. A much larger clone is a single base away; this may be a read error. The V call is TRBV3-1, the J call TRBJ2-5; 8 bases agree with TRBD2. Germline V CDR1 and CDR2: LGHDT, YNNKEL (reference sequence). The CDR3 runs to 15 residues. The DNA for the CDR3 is TGTGCCAGCTGCCAAGTTGGCAGCGGGAGAGAGACCCAGTACTTC. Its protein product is CASCQVGSGRETQYF.

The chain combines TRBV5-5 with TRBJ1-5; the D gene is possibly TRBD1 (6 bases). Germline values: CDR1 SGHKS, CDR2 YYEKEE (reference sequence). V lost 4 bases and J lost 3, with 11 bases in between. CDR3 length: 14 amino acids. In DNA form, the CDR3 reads TGTGCCAGCAGCGCCCGGGACAACAATCAGCCCCAGCATTTT. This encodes CASSARDNNQPQHF.

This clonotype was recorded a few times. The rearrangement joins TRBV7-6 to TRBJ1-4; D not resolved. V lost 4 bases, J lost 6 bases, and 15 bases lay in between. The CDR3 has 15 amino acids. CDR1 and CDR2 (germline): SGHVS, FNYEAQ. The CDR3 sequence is CASSSTARRDEKLFF. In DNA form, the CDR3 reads TGTGCCAGCAGCTCTACCGCCAGGAGGGATGAAAAACTGTTTTTT.

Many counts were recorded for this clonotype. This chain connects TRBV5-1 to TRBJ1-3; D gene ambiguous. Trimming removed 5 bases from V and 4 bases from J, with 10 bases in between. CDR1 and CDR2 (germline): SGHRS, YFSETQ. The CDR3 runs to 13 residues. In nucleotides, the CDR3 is TGCGCCAGCAGTCCAGAGGCGGGAAACACCATATATTTT. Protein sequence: CASSPEAGNTIYF.

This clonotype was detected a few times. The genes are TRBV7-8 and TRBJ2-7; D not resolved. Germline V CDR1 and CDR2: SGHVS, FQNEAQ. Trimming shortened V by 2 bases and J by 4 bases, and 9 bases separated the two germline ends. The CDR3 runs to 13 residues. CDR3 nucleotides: TGTGCCAGCAGCTTACGCCAACTGTACGAGCAGTACGTC. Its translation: CASSLRQLYEQYV.

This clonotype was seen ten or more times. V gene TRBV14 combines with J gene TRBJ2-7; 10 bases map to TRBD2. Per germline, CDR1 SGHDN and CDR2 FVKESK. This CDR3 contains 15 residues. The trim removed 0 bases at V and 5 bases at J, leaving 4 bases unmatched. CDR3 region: CASSQDASGSDEQYF. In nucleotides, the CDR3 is TGTGCCAGCAGCCAAGATGCTAGCGGGAGTGACGAGCAGTACTTC. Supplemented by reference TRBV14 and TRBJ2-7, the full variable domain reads EAGVTQFPSHSVIEKGQTVTLRCDPISGHDNLYWYRRVMGKEIKFLLHFVKESKQDESGMPNNRFLAERTGGTYSTLKVQPAELEDSGVYFCASSQDASGSDEQYFGPGTRLTVT.

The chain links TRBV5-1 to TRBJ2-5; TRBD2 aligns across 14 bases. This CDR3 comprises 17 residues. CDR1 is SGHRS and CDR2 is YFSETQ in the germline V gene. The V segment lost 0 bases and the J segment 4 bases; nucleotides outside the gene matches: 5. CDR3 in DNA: TGCGCCAGCAGCTTGGATGGGACTAGCGGGAGCCCAGAGACCCAGTACTTC. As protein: CASSLDGTSGSPETQYF.

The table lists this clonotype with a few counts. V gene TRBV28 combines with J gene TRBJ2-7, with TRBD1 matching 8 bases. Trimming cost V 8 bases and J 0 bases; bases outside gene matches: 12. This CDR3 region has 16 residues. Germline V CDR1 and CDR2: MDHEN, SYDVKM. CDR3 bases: TGTGCCAGCCAAAAAGGGGACAGGACCAACTCCTACGAGCAGTACTTC. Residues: CASQKGDRTNSYEQYF.

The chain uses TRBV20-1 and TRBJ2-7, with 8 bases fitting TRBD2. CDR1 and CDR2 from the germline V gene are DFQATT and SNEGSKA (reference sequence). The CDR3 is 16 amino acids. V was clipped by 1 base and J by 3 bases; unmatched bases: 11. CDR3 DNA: TGCAGTGCTAGAGGTCGGACTAGCCAACCCTACTACGAGCAGTACTTC. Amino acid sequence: CSARGRTSQPYYEQYF.

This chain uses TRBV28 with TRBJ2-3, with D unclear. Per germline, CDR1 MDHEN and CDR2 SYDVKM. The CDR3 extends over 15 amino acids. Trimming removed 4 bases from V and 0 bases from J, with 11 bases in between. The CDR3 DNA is TGTGCCAGCAGTTGGCCCGGACCTAGCACAGATACGCAGTATTTT. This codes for CASSWPGPSTDTQYF.

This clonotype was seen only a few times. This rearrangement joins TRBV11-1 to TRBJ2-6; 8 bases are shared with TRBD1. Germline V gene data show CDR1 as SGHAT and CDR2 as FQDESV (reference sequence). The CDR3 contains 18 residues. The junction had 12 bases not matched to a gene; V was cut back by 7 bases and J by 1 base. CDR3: CASNRPGTGGSGANVLTF. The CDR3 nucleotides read TGTGCCAGCAACAGACCCGGGACAGGAGGGTCTGGGGCCAACGTCCTGACTTTC.

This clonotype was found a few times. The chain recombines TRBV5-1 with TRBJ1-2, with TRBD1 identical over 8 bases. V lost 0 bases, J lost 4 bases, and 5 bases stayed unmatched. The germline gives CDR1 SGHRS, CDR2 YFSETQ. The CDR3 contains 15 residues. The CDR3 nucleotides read TGCGCCAGCAGCTTGGGGACAGGGTCGGGCTATGGCTACACCTTC. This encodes CASSLGTGSGYGYTF.

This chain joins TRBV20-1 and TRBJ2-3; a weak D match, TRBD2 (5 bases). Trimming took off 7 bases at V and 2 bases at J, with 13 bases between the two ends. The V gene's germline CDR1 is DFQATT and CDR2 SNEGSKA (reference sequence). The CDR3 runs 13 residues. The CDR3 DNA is TGCAGTGGGACGCTAGCTGACACAGATACGCAGTATTTT. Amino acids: CSGTLADTDTQYF.

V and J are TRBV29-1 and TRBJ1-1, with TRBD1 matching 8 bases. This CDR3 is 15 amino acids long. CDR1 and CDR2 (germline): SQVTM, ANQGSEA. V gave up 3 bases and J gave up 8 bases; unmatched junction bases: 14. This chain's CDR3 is CSVDVGLGGQGEAFF. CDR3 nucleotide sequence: TGCAGCGTTGATGTGGGGCTGGGTGGACAGGGAGAAGCTTTCTTT.

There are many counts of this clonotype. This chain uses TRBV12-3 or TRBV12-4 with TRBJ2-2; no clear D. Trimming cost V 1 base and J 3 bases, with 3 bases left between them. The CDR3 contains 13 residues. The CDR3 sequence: CASSLDDTGELFF. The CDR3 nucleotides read TGTGCCAGCAGTTTAGACGACACCGGGGAGCTGTTTTTT.

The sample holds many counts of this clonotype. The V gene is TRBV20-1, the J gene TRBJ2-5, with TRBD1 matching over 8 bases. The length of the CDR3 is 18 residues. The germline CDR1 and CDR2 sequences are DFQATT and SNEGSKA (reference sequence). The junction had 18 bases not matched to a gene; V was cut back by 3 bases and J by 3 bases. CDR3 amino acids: CSASTPPSRQGKKETQYF. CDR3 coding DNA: TGCAGTGCTAGCACCCCACCGAGCCGACAGGGGAAAAAAGAGACCCAGTACTTC.

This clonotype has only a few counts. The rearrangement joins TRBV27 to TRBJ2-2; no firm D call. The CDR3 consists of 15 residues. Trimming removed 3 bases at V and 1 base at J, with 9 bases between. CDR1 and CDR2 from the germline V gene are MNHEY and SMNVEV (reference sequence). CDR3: CASSFWAVNTGELFF. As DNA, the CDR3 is TGTGCCAGCAGTTTTTGGGCGGTGAACACCGGGGAGCTGTTTTTT.

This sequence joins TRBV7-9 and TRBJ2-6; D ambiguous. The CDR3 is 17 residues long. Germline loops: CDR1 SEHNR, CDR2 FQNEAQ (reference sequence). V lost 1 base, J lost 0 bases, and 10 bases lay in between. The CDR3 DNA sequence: TGTGCCAGCAGCTTAGAGTATTACAGCTCTGGGGCCAACGTCCTGACTTTC. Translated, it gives CASSLEYYSSGANVLTF.

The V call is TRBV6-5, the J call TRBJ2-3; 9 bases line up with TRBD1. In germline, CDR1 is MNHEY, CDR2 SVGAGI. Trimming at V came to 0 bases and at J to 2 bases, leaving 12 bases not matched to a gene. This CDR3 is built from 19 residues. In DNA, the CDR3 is TGTGCCAGCAGTTACTCGTTTCTCCTGGGACAGGGATCCACAGATACGCAGTATTTT. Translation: CASSYSFLLGQGSTDTQYF.

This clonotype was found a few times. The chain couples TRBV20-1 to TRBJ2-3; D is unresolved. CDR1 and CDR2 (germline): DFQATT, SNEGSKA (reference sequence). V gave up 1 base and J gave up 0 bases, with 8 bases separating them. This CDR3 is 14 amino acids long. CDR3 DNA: TGCAGTGCTAGAGCTCTACCTAGCACAGATACGCAGTATTTT. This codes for CSARALPSTDTQYF.

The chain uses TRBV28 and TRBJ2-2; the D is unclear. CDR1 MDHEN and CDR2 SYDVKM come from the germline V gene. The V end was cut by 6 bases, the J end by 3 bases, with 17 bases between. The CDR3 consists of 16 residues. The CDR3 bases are TGTGCCAGCAGCCAGGCGGCAGGCGGTGACACCGGGGAGCTGTTTTTT. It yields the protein CASSQAAGGDTGELFF.

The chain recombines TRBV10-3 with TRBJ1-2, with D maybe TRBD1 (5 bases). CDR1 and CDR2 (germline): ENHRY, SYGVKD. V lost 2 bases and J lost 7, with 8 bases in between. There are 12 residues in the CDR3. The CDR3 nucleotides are TGTGCCATCAGTGAGGGGGCCTTTGGCTACACCTTC. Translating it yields CAISEGAFGYTF.

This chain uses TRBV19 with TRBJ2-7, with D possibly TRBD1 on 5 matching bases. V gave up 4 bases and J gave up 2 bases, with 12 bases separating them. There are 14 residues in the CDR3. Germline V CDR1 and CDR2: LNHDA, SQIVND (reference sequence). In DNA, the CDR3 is TGTGCCAGTAGTAAAGGGGTTGGGCCCTACGAGCAGTACTTC. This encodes CASSKGVGPYEQYF.

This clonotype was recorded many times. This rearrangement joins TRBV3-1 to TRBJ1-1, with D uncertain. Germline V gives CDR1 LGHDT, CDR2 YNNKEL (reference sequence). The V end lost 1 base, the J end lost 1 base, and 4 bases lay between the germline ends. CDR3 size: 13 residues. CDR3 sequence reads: CASSQAWNTEAFF. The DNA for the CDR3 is TGTGCCAGCAGCCAAGCATGGAACACTGAAGCTTTCTTT. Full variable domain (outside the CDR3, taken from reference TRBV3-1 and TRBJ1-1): DTAVSQTPKYLVTQMGNDKSIKCEQNLGHDTMYWYKQDSKKFLKIMFSYNNKELIINETVPNRFSPKSPDKAHLNLHINSLELGDSAVYFCASSQAWNTEAFFGQGTRLTVV.

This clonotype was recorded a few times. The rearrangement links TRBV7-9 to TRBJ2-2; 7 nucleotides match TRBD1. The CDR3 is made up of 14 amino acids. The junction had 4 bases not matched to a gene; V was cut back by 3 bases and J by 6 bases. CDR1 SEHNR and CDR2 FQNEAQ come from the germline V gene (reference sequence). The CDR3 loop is CASSFEGAAGELFF. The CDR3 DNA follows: TGTGCCAGCAGCTTTGAGGGGGCGGCCGGGGAGCTGTTTTTT.

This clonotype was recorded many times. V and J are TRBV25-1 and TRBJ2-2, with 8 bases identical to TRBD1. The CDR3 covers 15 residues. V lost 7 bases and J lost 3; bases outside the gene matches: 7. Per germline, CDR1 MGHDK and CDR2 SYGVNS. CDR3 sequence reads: CASTPGTGYTGELFF. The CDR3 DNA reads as TGTGCCAGCACTCCCGGGACAGGTTACACCGGGGAGCTGTTTTTT.

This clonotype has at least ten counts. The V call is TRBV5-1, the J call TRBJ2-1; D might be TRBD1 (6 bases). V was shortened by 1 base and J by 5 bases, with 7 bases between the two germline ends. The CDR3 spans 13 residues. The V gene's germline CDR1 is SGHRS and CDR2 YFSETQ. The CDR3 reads CASSLHRDNEQFF. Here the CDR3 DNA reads TGCGCCAGCAGCTTGCACAGGGACAATGAGCAGTTCTTC.

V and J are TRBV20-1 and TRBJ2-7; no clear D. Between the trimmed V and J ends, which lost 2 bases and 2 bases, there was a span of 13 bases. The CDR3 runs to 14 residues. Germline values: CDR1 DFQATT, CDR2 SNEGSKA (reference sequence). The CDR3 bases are TGCAGTGCTAGATATCCAGGAGATCCCTACGAGCAGTACTTC. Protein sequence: CSARYPGDPYEQYF.

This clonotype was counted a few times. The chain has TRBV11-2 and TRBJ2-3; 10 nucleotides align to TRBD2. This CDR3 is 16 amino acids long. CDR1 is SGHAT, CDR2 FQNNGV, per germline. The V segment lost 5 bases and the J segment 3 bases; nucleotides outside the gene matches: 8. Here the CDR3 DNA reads TGTGCCAGCAGCCCTCAGCGGGAGGGCCAAACAGATACGCAGTATTTT. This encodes CASSPQREGQTDTQYF.

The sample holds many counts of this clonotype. The CDR3 DNA follows: TGTGCCAGCAGCTTAGAGGACTTGAGCACAGATACGCAGTATTTT. Its protein is CASSLEDLSTDTQYF. The chain carries TRBV7-9 and TRBJ2-3; D perhaps matches TRBD2 (5 bases). The CDR3 sequence is 15 residues long. V shed 1 base and J shed 0 bases, with 8 bases lying between them. CDR1 and CDR2 (germline): SEHNR, FQNEAQ (reference sequence).